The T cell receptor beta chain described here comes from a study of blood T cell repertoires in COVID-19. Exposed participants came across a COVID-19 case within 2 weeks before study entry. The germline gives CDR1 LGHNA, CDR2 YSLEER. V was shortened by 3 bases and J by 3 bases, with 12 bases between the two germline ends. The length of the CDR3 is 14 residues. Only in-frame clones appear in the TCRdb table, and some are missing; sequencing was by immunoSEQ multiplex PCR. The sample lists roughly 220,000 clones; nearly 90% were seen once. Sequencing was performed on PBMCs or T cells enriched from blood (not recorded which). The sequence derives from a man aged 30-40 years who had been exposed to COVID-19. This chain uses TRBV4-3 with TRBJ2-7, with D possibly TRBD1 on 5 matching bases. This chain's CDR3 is CASSHTGRNYEQYF. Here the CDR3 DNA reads TGCGCCAGCAGCCACACAGGACGCAACTACGAGCAGTACTTC.